The source of this T cell receptor (beta chain) is a study of T cell changes during pregnancy in multiple sclerosis (dated by TCRdb to between 2018 and 2021). Turning to the overall study: In women with multiple sclerosis, the researchers looked at how the T cell repertoire shifted as pregnancy progressed.

On this clone: Its specific antigen is unknown. No base quality information exists; no much larger clone differs at one position.

Libraries were prepared through the immunoSEQ multiplex PCR assay. TCRdb took over this immuneACCESS table, retaining in-frame rearrangements with V and J assigned. Such tables are incomplete; in checked studies, under half of the missing clones stem from an unresolved V gene, and the remainder is unexplained. Counted in this sample were roughly 30,000 clones; about 86% of them appeared once. Of the sample, about 0.7% falls within the top ten clones. Sequences SGHNT (CDR1) and YENEEA (CDR2) are obtained from the germline V gene. V and J are trimmed by 5 bases and 6 bases, and the gene matches miss 11 bases of the junction. From its cysteine to its phenylalanine, the CDR3 spans 16 amino acids. Only the CDR3 portion is preserved as DNA: 48 bases, with reading frame beginning at the first base.

The specimen comprised CD4+ T cells from peripheral blood mononuclear cells, sampled in the first trimester of pregnancy. Recombination connected TRBV11-3 to TRBJ1-2; TRBD1 agrees with 11 junctional bases. The receptor was derived from a female donor in good health, enrolled as a control in a pregnancy study. Read as DNA, the sequence is TGTGCCAGCAGCCCGAGGACAGGGGGCCCTCACCATGGCTACACCTTC. Its protein reads: CASSPRTGGPHHGYTF.